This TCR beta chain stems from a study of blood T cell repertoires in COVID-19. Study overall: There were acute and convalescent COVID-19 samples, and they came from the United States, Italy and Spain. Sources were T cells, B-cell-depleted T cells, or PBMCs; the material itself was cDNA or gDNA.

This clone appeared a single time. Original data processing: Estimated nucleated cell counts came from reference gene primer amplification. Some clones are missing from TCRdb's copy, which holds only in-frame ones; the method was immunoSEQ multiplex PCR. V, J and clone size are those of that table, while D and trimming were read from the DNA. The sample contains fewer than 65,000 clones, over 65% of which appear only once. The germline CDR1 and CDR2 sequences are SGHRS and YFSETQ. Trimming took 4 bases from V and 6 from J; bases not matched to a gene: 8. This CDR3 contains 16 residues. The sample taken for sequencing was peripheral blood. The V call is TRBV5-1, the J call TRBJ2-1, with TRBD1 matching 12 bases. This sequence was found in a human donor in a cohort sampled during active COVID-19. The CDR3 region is CASSSRDRGPGNEQFF. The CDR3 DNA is TGCGCCAGCAGCAGCCGGGACAGGGGGCCCGGCAATGAGCAGTTCTTC.